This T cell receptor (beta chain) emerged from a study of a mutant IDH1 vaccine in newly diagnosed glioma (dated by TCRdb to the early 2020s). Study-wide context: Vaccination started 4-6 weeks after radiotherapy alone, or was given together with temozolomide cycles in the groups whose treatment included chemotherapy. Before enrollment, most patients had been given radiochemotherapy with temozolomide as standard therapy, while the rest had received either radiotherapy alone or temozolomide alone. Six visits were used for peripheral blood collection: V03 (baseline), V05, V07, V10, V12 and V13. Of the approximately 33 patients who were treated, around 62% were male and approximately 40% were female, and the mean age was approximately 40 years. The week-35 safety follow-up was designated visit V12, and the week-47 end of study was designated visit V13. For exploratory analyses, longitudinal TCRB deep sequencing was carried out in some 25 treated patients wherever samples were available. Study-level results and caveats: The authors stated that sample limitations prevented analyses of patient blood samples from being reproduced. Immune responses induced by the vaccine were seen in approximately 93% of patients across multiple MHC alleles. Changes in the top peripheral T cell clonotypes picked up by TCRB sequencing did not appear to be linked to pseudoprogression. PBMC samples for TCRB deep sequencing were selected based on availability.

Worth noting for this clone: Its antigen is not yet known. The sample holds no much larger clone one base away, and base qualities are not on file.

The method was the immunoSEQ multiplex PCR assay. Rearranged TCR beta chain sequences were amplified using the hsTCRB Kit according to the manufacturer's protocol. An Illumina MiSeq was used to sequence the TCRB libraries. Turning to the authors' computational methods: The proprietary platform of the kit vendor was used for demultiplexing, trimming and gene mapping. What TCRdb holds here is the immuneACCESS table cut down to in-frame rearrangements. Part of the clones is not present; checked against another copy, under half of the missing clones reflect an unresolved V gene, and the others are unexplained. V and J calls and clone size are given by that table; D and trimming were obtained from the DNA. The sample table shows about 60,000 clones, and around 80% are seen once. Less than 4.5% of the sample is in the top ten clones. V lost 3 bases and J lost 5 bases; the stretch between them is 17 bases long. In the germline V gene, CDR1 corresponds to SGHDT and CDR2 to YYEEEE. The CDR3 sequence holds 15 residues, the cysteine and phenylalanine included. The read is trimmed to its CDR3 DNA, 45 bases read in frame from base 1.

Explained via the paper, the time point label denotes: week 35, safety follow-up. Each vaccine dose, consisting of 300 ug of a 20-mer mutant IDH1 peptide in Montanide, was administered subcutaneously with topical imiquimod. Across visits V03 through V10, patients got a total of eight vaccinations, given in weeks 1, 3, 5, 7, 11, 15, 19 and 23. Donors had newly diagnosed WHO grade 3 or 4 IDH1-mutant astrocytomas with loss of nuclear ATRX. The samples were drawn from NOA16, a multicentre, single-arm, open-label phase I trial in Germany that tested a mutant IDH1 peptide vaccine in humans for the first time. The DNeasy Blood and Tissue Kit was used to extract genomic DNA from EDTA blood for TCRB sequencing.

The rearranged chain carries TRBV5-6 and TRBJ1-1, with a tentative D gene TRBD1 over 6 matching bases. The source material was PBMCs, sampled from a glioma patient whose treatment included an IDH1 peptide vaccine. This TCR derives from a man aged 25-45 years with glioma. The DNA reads TGTGCCAGCAGCTCAATTCCGAGGGGGAGAACTGAAGCTTTCTTT. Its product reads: CASSSIPRGRTEAFF.